This TCR beta chain was documented in a study of a mutant IDH1 vaccine in newly diagnosed glioma. Looking at the study overall: Vaccination of patients was performed eight times, in weeks 1, 3, 5, 7, 11, 15, 19 and 23. Patients were started on vaccination 4-6 weeks after radiotherapy alone, or with temozolomide cycles.

The V gene's germline CDR1 is SGHRS and CDR2 YFSETQ. Deletions cut 0 bases from V and 5 bases from J, with 8 bases between. The CDR3 consists of 13 residues. Assay used: immunoSEQ multiplex PCR; TCRdb lists only in-frame clones, some missing. This sample has around 50,000 clones; about 87% occur once, and the top ten carry approximately 4.2%. Comments on this clone: Its antigen is still unknown.

Sample time point: week 5, during vaccination. Vaccine doses each comprised 300 ug of mutant IDH1 20-mer peptide, with topical imiquimod. The receptor was derived from a woman aged 40 to 50 with glioma. The rearrangement joins TRBV5-1 to TRBJ1-1; possibly TRBD1 for D (5 bases). This specimen consisted of PBMCs, obtained from a glioma patient whose treatment included an IDH1 peptide vaccine. The CDR3 nucleotides are TGCGCCAGCAGCTTGGTTGACAGTACTGAAGCTTTCTTT. Translating it yields CASSLVDSTEAFF. Supplemented by reference TRBV5-1 and TRBJ1-1, the full variable domain reads KAGVTQTPRYLIKTRGQQVTLSCSPISGHRSVSWYQQTPGQGLQFLFEYFSETQRNKGNFPGRFSGRQFSNSRSEMNVSTLELGDSALYLCASSLVDSTEAFFGQGTRLTVV.